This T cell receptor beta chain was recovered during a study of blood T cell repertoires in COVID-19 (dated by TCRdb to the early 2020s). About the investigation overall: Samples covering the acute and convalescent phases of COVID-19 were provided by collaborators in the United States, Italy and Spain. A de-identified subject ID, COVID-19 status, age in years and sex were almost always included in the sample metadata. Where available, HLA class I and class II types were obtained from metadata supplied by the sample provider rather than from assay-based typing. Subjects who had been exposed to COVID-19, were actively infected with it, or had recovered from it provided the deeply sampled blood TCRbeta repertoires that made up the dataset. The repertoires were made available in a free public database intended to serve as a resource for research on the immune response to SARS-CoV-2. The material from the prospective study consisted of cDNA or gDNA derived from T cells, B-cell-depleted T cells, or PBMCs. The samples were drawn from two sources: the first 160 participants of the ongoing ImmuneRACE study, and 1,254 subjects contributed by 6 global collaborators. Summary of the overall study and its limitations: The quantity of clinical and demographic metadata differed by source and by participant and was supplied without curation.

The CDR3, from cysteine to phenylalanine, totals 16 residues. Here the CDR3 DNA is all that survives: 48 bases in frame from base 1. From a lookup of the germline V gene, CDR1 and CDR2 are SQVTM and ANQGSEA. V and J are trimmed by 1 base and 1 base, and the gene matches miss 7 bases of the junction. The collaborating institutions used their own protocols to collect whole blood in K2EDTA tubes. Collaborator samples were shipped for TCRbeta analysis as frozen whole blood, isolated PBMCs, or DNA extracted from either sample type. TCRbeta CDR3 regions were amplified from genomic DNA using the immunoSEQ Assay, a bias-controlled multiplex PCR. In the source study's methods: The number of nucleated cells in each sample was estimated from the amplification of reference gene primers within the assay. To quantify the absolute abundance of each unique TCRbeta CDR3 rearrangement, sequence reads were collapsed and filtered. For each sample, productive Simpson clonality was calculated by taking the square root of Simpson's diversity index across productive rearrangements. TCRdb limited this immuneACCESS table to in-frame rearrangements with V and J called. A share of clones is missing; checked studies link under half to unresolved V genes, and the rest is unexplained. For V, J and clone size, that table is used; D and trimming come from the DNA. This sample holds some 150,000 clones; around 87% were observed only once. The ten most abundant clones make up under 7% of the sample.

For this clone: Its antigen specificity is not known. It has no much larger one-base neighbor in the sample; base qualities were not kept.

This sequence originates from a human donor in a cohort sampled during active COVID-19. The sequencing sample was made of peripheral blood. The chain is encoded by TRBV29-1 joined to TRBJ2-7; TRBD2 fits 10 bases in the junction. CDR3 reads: CSVEVLAGEGSYEQYF. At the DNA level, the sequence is TGCAGCGTTGAAGTCCTAGCGGGAGAGGGGTCCTACGAGCAGTACTTC.